These 30 T cell receptor beta chains were all obtained from the same sample, sequenced in a study of blood T cell repertoires in COVID-19. TCRdb's copy holds only in-frame clones and misses some; the assay was immunoSEQ multiplex PCR. The table has 200,000 to 300,000 clones, 87% seen once. Source material: PBMCs or T cells enriched from blood (not recorded which). The receptors stem from a woman in her thirties with acute COVID-19.

J is TRBJ1-1 and V is TRBV10-1, with TRBD1 matching over 8 bases. Looked up from germline, CDR1 is WNHNN and CDR2 is SYGVQD (reference sequence). This CDR3 contains 15 residues. Germline trimming cut 0 bases from V and 5 bases from J; bases unmatched to any gene: 5. The CDR3, as DNA: TGCGCCAGCAGTGAGTCACGGACAGGGATAACTGAAGCTTTCTTT. Residues: CASSESRTGITEAFF.

This chain joins TRBV5-1 and TRBJ2-7; 10 nucleotides align to TRBD1. Per the germline V gene, CDR1 is SGHRS and CDR2 is YFSETQ. CDR3 size: 15 residues. With 0 bases clipped from V and 4 bases from J, the junction kept 4 bases outside the gene matches. The CDR3 here is CASSLAGTGEYEQYF. The DNA for the CDR3 is TGCGCCAGCAGCTTGGCCGGGACAGGGGAATACGAGCAGTACTTC. Full variable domain (missing parts from reference TRBV5-1 and TRBJ2-7): KAGVTQTPRYLIKTRGQQVTLSCSPISGHRSVSWYQQTPGQGLQFLFEYFSETQRNKGNFPGRFSGRQFSNSRSEMNVSTLELGDSALYLCASSLAGTGEYEQYFGPGTRLTVT.

The V and J genes are TRBV10-3 and TRBJ1-2; tentative D call: TRBD1 (6 bases). This CDR3 region has 16 residues. Trimming stripped 2 bases from V and 2 bases from J, with 15 bases between. CDR1 is ENHRY and CDR2 is SYGVKD in the germline V gene. Written as DNA, the CDR3 is TGTGCCATCAGTGAGAGAACAGGGACCTCCAACTATGGCTACACCTTC. Translation gives CAISERTGTSNYGYTF.

The CDR3 DNA follows: TGTGCCAGCAGTTTCGGCAGGGTAGGTGATCAGCCCCAGCATTTT. It translates to CASSFGRVGDQPQHF. The J gene is TRBJ1-5, the V gene TRBV28, with D perhaps TRBD1 (5 bases). V lost 3 bases to trimming and J lost 5 bases, with 14 bases between them. Germline CDR1 is MDHEN and CDR2 is SYDVKM. This CDR3 has 15 residues. The complete variable domain, with remaining parts taken from reference TRBV28 and TRBJ1-5, reads DVKVTQSSRYLVKRTGEKVFLECVQDMDHENMFWYRQDPGLGLRLIYFSYDVKMKEKGDIPEGYSVSREKKERFSLILESASTNQTSMYLCASSFGRVGDQPQHFGDGTRLSIL.

The chain recombines TRBV29-1 with TRBJ2-1; possibly TRBD1 for D (6 bases). Trimming left V 8 bases short and J 4 bases short, with 9 bases between. The CDR3 runs to 11 residues. Germline V lookup: CDR1 SQVTM, CDR2 ANQGSEA. The CDR3 region is CSTDRYNEQFF. The CDR3 region has the DNA TGCAGCACGGACAGATACAATGAGCAGTTCTTC.

The rearrangement links TRBV6-4 to TRBJ2-6; 7 positions agree with TRBD1. This CDR3 is built from 15 residues. V lost 6 bases and J lost 6; bases outside the gene matches: 8. CDR1 and CDR2 (germline): MRHNA, SNTAGT. CDR3 loop: CASSPRTGEANVLTF. The CDR3 bases are TGTGCCAGCAGCCCCAGAACAGGGGAGGCCAACGTCCTGACTTTC.

This chain uses TRBV7-9 with TRBJ1-4; no reliable D call. V lost 1 base to trimming and J lost 13 bases, with 10 bases between them. The CDR3 runs to 12 residues. Germline CDR1 SEHNR, CDR2 FQNEAQ (reference sequence). CDR3 residues: CASSLVTLGLFF. The CDR3 coding sequence is TGTGCCAGCAGCTTAGTGACTCTGGGACTGTTTTTT.

The sample holds a few counts of this clone. The chain employs TRBV5-1 and TRBJ2-2; 9 nucleotides match TRBD1. The junction had 2 bases not matched to a gene; V was cut back by 3 bases and J by 2 bases. This CDR3 is 15 amino acids long. CDR1 is SGHRS and CDR2 is YFSETQ in the germline V gene. The CDR3 loop reads CASSSGQGNTGELFF. In DNA form, the CDR3 reads TGCGCCAGCAGCTCGGGACAGGGAAACACCGGGGAGCTGTTTTTT.

The CDR3 sequence is CASSQEARGADGYTF. The CDR3 bases are TGCGCCAGCAGCCAAGAGGCCAGGGGTGCTGATGGCTACACCTTC. The chain recombines TRBV4-3 with TRBJ1-2, with D possibly TRBD1 on 6 matching bases. CDR3 length equals 15 residues. The V gene lost 0 bases and the J gene lost 6 bases, with 14 bases spanning the gap. CDR1 is LGHNA and CDR2 is YSLEER in the germline V gene.

This chain uses TRBV4-1 with TRBJ1-4; no definite D call. V shed 1 base and J shed 0 bases, with 6 bases lying between them. The CDR3 consists of 15 residues. Germline V gene data show CDR1 as MGHRA and CDR2 as YSYEKL. CDR3 DNA: TGCGCCAGCAGCCAAGTAGCCGCAACTAATGAAAAACTGTTTTTT. The encoded protein is CASSQVAATNEKLFF.

This clone has more than one count but fewer than ten. The rearrangement links TRBV10-3 to TRBJ1-2; D is ambiguous. The ends were cut back, 3 bases at V and 4 bases at J, with 15 bases in the middle. The CDR3 is 15 amino acids. Germline values: CDR1 ENHRY, CDR2 SYGVKD. CDR3 sequence: CAISDPTGNFYGYTF. The CDR3 DNA reads as TGTGCCATCAGTGATCCGACGGGGAATTTCTATGGCTACACCTTC.

The V gene is TRBV2, the J gene TRBJ1-2; 7 bases are a match to TRBD1. The CDR3 totals 14 residues. The V segment lost 4 bases and the J segment 6 bases; nucleotides outside the gene matches: 8. Germline CDR1 SNHLY, CDR2 FYNNEI. The CDR3 sequence is CASSVDREYDGYTF. The CDR3 DNA sequence: TGTGCCAGCAGTGTAGACAGGGAGTATGATGGCTACACCTTC.

The chain couples TRBV30 to TRBJ1-4; D remains unclear. Germline values: CDR1 GTSNPN, CDR2 SVGIG (reference sequence). V was cut by 3 bases and J by 3 bases, with 17 bases left in between. CDR3 size: 16 residues. The CDR3 DNA reads as TGTGCCTGGAGGGGTTGGGCACCGAAGGCTAATGAAAAACTGTTTTTT. Amino acid sequence: CAWRGWAPKANEKLFF.

The CDR3 sequence is CASSPQGAENTGELFF. In DNA, the CDR3 is TGCGCCAGCAGCCCACAGGGGGCTGAGAACACCGGGGAGCTGTTTTTT. The rearrangement uses TRBV5-1 and TRBJ2-2, with 9 nucleotides matching TRBD1. CDR3 length: 16 amino acids. The V gene's germline CDR1 is SGHRS and CDR2 YFSETQ. J gave up 1 base and V 4 bases, and 5 bases lay outside the gene matches.

This clone occurred a few times. The gene calls are TRBV21-1 and TRBJ2-7; the D call TRBD1 from the table was never checked on the DNA. TRBV21-1 is a listed pseudogene. The CDR3 loop spans 16 amino acids. The CDR3 DNA reads TGTGCCAGCAGCAATGTCCGGACAGGGACACTCTACGAGCAGTACTTC. Its protein product is CASSNVRTGTLYEQYF.

The chain has TRBV29-1 and TRBJ1-2; 7 nucleotides line up with TRBD1. The ends lost 3 bases at V and 4 bases at J; junction bases unmatched: 5. This CDR3 region has 13 residues. Per germline, CDR1 SQVTM and CDR2 ANQGSEA. CDR3 residues: CSVEDGDSYGYTF. The CDR3 DNA follows: TGCAGCGTTGAGGACGGGGACAGCTATGGCTACACCTTC. Full variable domain (remainder filled in from reference TRBV29-1 and TRBJ1-2): SAVISQKPSRDICQRGTSLTIQCQVDSQVTMMFWYRQQPGQSLTLIATANQGSEATYESGFVIDKFPISRPNLTFSTLTVSNMSPEDSSIYLCSVEDGDSYGYTFGSGTRLTVV.

The V call is TRBV7-8, the J call TRBJ1-2; D remains ambiguous. The germline gives CDR1 SGHVS, CDR2 FQNEAQ. V was cut by 2 bases and J by 8 bases, with 12 bases left in between. This CDR3 spans 13 amino acids. In DNA form, the CDR3 reads TGTGCCAGCAGCTTACCAAAATTCATGGGCTACACCTTC. Protein product: CASSLPKFMGYTF.

The chain carries TRBV30 and TRBJ1-2; perhaps TRBD1 as D (5 bases). This CDR3 region has 16 residues. Germline-derived CDR1 and CDR2 are GTSNPN and SVGIG (reference sequence). The V end lost 1 base, the J end lost 3 bases, and 18 bases lay between the germline ends. The CDR3 is CAWSGMRGAGDYGYTF. DNA for the CDR3: TGTGCCTGGAGTGGGATGCGAGGGGCGGGGGACTATGGCTACACCTTC.

This clone has just one count. The chain employs TRBV5-8 and TRBJ1-1, with a tentative D call TRBD1 (5 bases). Per germline, CDR1 SGHTS and CDR2 YDEGEE. This CDR3 spans 15 amino acids. V dropped 5 bases and J dropped 1 base, with 15 bases sitting between them. CDR3 residues: CASSLGWGGNTEAFF. CDR3 bases: TGTGCCAGCAGTCTTGGGTGGGGGGGGAACACTGAAGCTTTCTTT.

The chain couples TRBV7-2 to TRBJ1-5, with D possibly matching TRBD1 (5 bases). CDR3 size: 14 residues. Germline CDR1 reads SGHTA; CDR2 reads FQGNSA. Trimming cost V 5 bases and J 2 bases, with 10 bases left between them. The CDR3, as DNA: TGTGCCAGCAGCCTAGACAGCCGCAATCAGCCCCAGCATTTT. Translated, it gives CASSLDSRNQPQHF.

The chain combines TRBV25-1 with TRBJ1-5; D uncertain. The CDR3 runs to 12 residues. The germline V and J ends were trimmed by 5 bases and 2 bases, with 4 bases remaining between them. In germline, CDR1 is MGHDK, CDR2 SYGVNS. CDR3 sequence reads: CASSTGNQPQHF. The CDR3 region has the DNA TGTGCCAGCAGTACAGGCAATCAGCCCCAGCATTTT. Drawing the rest from reference TRBV25-1 and TRBJ1-5, the complete variable domain is EADIYQTPRYLVIGTGKKITLECSQTMGHDKMYWYQQDPGMELHLIHYSYGVNSTEKGDLSSESTVSRIRTEHFPLTLESARPSHTSQYLCASSTGNQPQHFGDGTRLSIL.

On this clone: The sample contains more than one DNA sequence encoding this CDR3. J is TRBJ1-1 and V is TRBV5-1, with 9 bases identical to TRBD1. V lost 3 bases to trimming and J lost 2 bases; unmatched junction nucleotides: 2. Germline loops: CDR1 SGHRS, CDR2 YFSETQ. The CDR3 totals 14 residues. The CDR3 nucleotides read TGCGCCAGCAGCTCGACAGGGGGTAACACTGAAGCTTTCTTT. This translates into CASSSTGGNTEAFF.

This sequence joins TRBV30 and TRBJ2-2; TRBD1 might be the D (6 bases). The CDR3 has 14 residues. CDR1 GTSNPN and CDR2 SVGIG come from the germline V gene (reference sequence). With 6 bases removed from V and 6 bases from J, the gap between germline ends came to 17 bases. The CDR3 here is CACKTGFSAGELFF. The CDR3 DNA sequence: TGTGCCTGCAAAACAGGGTTTTCGGCCGGGGAGCTGTTTTTT.

Here the CDR3 DNA reads TGTGCCACGAAAAGCGGGGGGAATGAGCAGTTCTTC. The encoded protein is CATKSGGNEQFF. The chain employs TRBV6-5 and TRBJ2-1; 9 nucleotides match TRBD2. Germline assignment: CDR1 MNHEY and CDR2 SVGAGI. The ends lost 10 bases at V and 7 bases at J; junction bases unmatched: 5. The CDR3 is 12 residues long.

The J gene is TRBJ1-2, the V gene TRBV5-6; D ambiguous. Deletions cut 0 bases from V and 0 bases from J, with 12 bases between. CDR3 length equals 16 residues. Germline lookup yields CDR1 SGHDT and CDR2 YYEEEE. The CDR3 loop reads CASSLASGFTNYGYTF. CDR3 DNA: TGTGCCAGCAGCTTGGCCAGCGGATTTACTAACTATGGCTACACCTTC.

The chain uses TRBV6-6 and TRBJ1-2; 7 bases align to TRBD1. There are 16 residues in the CDR3. V lost 2 bases to trimming and J lost 7 bases; unmatched junction nucleotides: 13. Germline V lookup: CDR1 MNHNY, CDR2 SVGAGI (reference sequence). CDR3 loop: CASSYVNDRDPAGYTF. CDR3 DNA: TGTGCCAGCAGTTACGTGAACGACAGGGATCCGGCTGGCTACACCTTC.

This chain connects TRBV6-6 to TRBJ1-4; 10 nucleotides line up with TRBD1. The V segment lost 5 bases and the J segment 4 bases; nucleotides outside the gene matches: 10. Germline CDR1 MNHNY, CDR2 SVGAGI (reference sequence). This CDR3 has 17 residues. CDR3 sequence (DNA): TGTGCCAGCAGTCCACGATATGGGACAGGGGATAATGAAAAACTGTTTTTT. Protein: CASSPRYGTGDNEKLFF.

This clone was detected a few times. This sequence joins TRBV19 and TRBJ1-5; no clear D gene. CDR3 size: 14 residues. Germline values: CDR1 LNHDA, CDR2 SQIVND (reference sequence). Trimming took 4 bases from V and 2 from J, leaving 9 bases between them. CDR3 nucleotides: TGTGCCAGTAGTAGGCCCTTCGGCAATCAGCCCCAGCATTTT. As protein: CASSRPFGNQPQHF.

The CDR3 is CASSYFGQGRTEAFF. In DNA form, the CDR3 reads TGTGCCAGCAGTTACTTCGGACAGGGGAGGACTGAAGCTTTCTTT. The chain links TRBV6-2 or TRBV6-3 to TRBJ1-1; 9 nucleotides line up with TRBD1. This CDR3 comprises 15 residues. CDR1 is MNHEY and CDR2 is SVGEGT in the germline V gene. V was pared by 1 base and J by 5 bases, with 5 bases of the junction left unmatched.

This rearrangement joins TRBV10-1 to TRBJ2-1, with a possible D match to TRBD2 (5 bases). CDR1 is WNHNN and CDR2 is SYGVQD in the germline V gene (reference sequence). The V gene lost 2 bases and the J gene lost 6 bases, with 23 bases spanning the gap. The CDR3 sequence is 18 residues long. CDR3 DNA sequence: TGCGCCAGCAGTGAGGGGCCGTGGTGGGGAGTCTCCAGCAATGAGCAGTTCTTC. Amino acids: CASSEGPWWGVSSNEQFF.